The sequence of this TCR beta chain was determined in a study of blood T cell repertoires in COVID-19. For the study at large: Some COVID-19 samples were acute and others convalescent; all came from the United States, Italy and Spain.

The germline CDR1 and CDR2 sequences are SGHTS and YDEGEE. Trimming removed 3 bases from V and 11 bases from J; junction bases left unmatched: 14. The CDR3 consists of 15 residues. Per the original methods: By means of reference gene primer amplification, nucleated cell counts were estimated. Some clones are missing from TCRdb's copy, which holds only in-frame ones; the method was immunoSEQ multiplex PCR. The V and J calls and clone size were taken over from that table, and D and trimming were inferred from the DNA. The sample has 93,000 or so clones; more than 80% are singletons. Sequenced material: peripheral blood. The chain links TRBV5-8 to TRBJ1-2, with 9 positions matching TRBD1. The receptor was isolated from a human donor in a cohort sampled during active COVID-19. CDR3 in DNA: TGTGCCAGCAGCTCGGACAGGGGAGCTACTATGGTATACACCTTC. This gives the protein CASSSDRGATMVYTF.